This passage covers 12 T cell receptor beta chains from one sample sequenced in a study of blood T cell repertoires in COVID-19. Some clones are missing from TCRdb's copy, which holds only in-frame ones; the method was immunoSEQ multiplex PCR. The sample shows fewer than 85,000 clones, around four fifths of them seen only once. The sample was peripheral blood. The receptors were sampled from a man in his sixties with acute or convalescent COVID-19.

This clone was observed once. V and J are TRBV24-1 and TRBJ2-3; perhaps TRBD1 as D (6 bases). V lost 3 bases and J 4 bases, leaving 16 bases between the germline ends. The CDR3 totals 16 residues. Germline values: CDR1 KGHDR, CDR2 SFDVKD. The CDR3 here is CATSDPIRRGPDTQYF. The CDR3 DNA reads TGTGCCACCAGTGATCCAATCCGCAGGGGCCCAGATACGCAGTATTTT.

The DNA for the CDR3 is TGTGCCAGCATACTACAGGGGGACACTGAAGCTTTCTTT. It yields the protein CASILQGDTEAFF. This chain uses TRBV6-5 with TRBJ1-1; 8 positions agree with TRBD1. Losses at the gene ends were 7 bases for V and 3 bases for J; bases not matched to a gene: 4. Germline CDR1 MNHEY, CDR2 SVGAGI. This CDR3 comprises 13 residues.

The chain combines TRBV18 with TRBJ1-1; possible D gene TRBD1, 6 bases. V lost 3 bases, J lost 4 bases, and 12 bases lay in between. The CDR3 totals 14 residues. Per the germline V gene, CDR1 is KGHSH and CDR2 is LQKENI. CDR3: CASSPLRGGTEAFF. The DNA of the CDR3 is TGTGCCAGCTCACCGCTAAGGGGGGGCACTGAAGCTTTCTTT.

The chain joins TRBV15 to TRBJ2-1, with 13 bases lining up with TRBD2. This CDR3 spans 16 amino acids. V was clipped by 3 bases and J by 9 bases; unmatched bases: 8. Germline CDR1 and CDR2: LNHNV and YYDKDF (reference sequence). This chain's CDR3 is CATSRPGLAGEAEQFF. In DNA form, the CDR3 reads TGTGCCACCAGCAGGCCAGGACTAGCGGGAGAAGCTGAGCAGTTCTTC.

This clone was found a few times. The rearrangement joins TRBV28 to TRBJ2-1; 9 bases agree with TRBD1. The germline gives CDR1 MDHEN, CDR2 SYDVKM. This CDR3 is built from 16 residues. The trim removed 6 bases at V and 7 bases at J, leaving 13 bases unmatched. The CDR3 DNA follows: TGTGCCAGCAGCATTCCGGGACAGGGCGTATTGAATGAGCAGTTCTTC. Protein product: CASSIPGQGVLNEQFF.

V gene TRBV20-1 combines with J gene TRBJ1-2, with D perhaps matching TRBD1 (5 bases). Trimming cost V 3 bases and J 8 bases, with 10 bases left between them. Per germline, CDR1 DFQATT and CDR2 SNEGSKA (reference sequence). CDR3 length equals 11 residues. The CDR3 sequence is CSASLGAGYTF. The DNA of the CDR3 is TGCAGTGCTAGTCTTGGGGCGGGCTACACCTTC.

This clone showed up just a few times. The chain joins TRBV3-1 (or the pseudogene TRBV3-2) to TRBJ2-7; D is unclear. Trimming stripped 4 bases from V and 4 bases from J, with 14 bases between. The CDR3 has 14 amino acids. Germline CDR1 and CDR2: LGHDT and YNNKEL (reference sequence). DNA of the CDR3: TGTGCCAGCAGCCTTAGCCGTTTCCCTTACGAGCAGTACTTC. Protein product: CASSLSRFPYEQYF.

This chain joins TRBV7-3 and TRBJ1-5, with 7 bases identical to TRBD1. With V trimmed by 6 bases and J by 2 bases, 4 bases remained unmatched. Per germline, CDR1 SGHTA and CDR2 FQGTGA. The CDR3 length is 14 residues. CDR3 residues: CASSPTGGNQPQHF. CDR3 DNA: TGTGCCAGCAGTCCTACAGGGGGCAATCAGCCCCAGCATTTT.

The chain combines TRBV19 with TRBJ2-4; 8 bases line up with TRBD1. CDR1 and CDR2 from the germline V gene are LNHDA and SQIVND (reference sequence). There are 16 residues in the CDR3. V shed 9 bases, J shed 1 base, and the junction held 11 bases outside the gene matches. The CDR3 coding sequence is TGTGCCAGCGACAGGGGCGGCACCGCGGCCAAAAACATTCAGTACTTC. It is translated as CASDRGGTAAKNIQYF.

This clone appeared once. The J gene is TRBJ1-6, the V gene TRBV6-1; D is ambiguous. The germline V gene has CDR1 MNHNS and CDR2 SASEGT. The CDR3 spans 15 residues. The ends were cut back, 3 bases at V and 9 bases at J, with 15 bases in the middle. The CDR3 DNA follows: TGTGCCAGCAGTGAGTCGAGGCTTGGGAGTTCACCCCTCCACTTT. Its protein product is CASSESRLGSSPLHF.

This clone was observed a few times. The chain uses TRBV5-4 and TRBJ2-3; TRBD2 agrees at 11 bases. V lost 1 base, J lost 0 bases, and 7 bases stayed unmatched. The CDR3 runs to 18 residues. Germline CDR1 SGHNT, CDR2 YYREEE (reference sequence). Here the CDR3 reads CASSLRTSGSKSTDTQYF. The CDR3 nucleotides read TGTGCCAGCAGCTTGAGGACTAGCGGGTCTAAGAGCACAGATACGCAGTATTTT.

This CDR3 is CASSERWGDQPQHF. CDR3 sequence (DNA): TGTGCCAGCAGTGAGAGATGGGGGGATCAGCCCCAGCATTTT. V usage is TRBV6-1 and J usage is TRBJ1-5, with a tentative D call TRBD1 (5 bases). Trimming shortened V by 3 bases and J by 5 bases, and 11 bases separated the two germline ends. This CDR3 contains 14 residues. Germline CDR1 reads MNHNS; CDR2 reads SASEGT.